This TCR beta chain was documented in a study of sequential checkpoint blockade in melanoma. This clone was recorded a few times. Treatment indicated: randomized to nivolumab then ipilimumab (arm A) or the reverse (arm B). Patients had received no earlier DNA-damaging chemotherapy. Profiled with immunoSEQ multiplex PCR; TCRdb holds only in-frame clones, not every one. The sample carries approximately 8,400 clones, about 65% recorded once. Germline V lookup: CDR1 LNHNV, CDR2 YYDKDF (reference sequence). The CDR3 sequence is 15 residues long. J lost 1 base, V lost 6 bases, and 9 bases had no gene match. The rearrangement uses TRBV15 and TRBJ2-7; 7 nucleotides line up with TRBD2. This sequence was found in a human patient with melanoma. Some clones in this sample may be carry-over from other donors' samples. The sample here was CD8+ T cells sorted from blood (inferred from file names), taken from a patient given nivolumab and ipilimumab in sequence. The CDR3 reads CATRPAPSGSYEQYF. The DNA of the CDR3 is TGTGCCACCAGACCGGCGCCTAGCGGATCCTACGAGCAGTACTTC.